The clone carrying this T cell receptor (beta chain) rates as large. This sample was taken from a study of cytomegalovirus exposure and HLA in healthy donors. Vbeta (60) and Jbeta (13) primers were used in the PCR. Assay used: immunoSEQ multiplex PCR; TCRdb lists only in-frame clones, some missing. The repertoire holds around 140,000 clones, with 82% as singletons. This receptor was obtained from a male donor in good health and CMV-seronegative. The specimen sequenced was PBMCs.

CDR3 sequence (DNA): TGTGCCAGCAGCGTAGCGGGAGTGAATGAGCAGTTCTTC. Its translation: CASSVAGVNEQFF. The chain links TRBV9 to TRBJ2-1; D is perhaps TRBD2 (6 bases). Per the germline V gene, CDR1 is SGDLS and CDR2 is YYNGEE. Trimming cost V 0 bases and J 7 bases, with 8 bases left between them. The CDR3 totals 13 residues.